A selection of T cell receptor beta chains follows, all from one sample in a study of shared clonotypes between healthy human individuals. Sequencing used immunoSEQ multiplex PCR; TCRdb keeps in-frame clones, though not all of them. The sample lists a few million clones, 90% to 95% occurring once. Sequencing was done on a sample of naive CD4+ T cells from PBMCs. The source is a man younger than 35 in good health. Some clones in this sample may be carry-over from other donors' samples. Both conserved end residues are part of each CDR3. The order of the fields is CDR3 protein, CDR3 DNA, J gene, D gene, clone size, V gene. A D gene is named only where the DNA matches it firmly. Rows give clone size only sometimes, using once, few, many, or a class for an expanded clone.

cdr3_aa: CASQDSLAKNIQYF; cdr3_nt: TGTGCCAGTCAGGACAGTCTAGCCAAAAACATTCAGTACTTC; j_call: TRBJ2-4; d_call: NA; clone_size: NA; v_call: TRBV10-3
cdr3_aa: CASSWGGATPTQSHEQYF; cdr3_nt: TGTGCCAGCAGTTGGGGGGGGGCCACACCTACCCAGAGCCACGAGCAGTACTTC; j_call: TRBJ2-7; d_call: NA; clone_size: NA; v_call: TRBV28
cdr3_aa: CAISSGRAGETQYF; cdr3_nt: TGTGCCATCTCTAGCGGGAGGGCCGGGGAGACCCAGTACTTC; j_call: TRBJ2-5; d_call: TRBD2; clone_size: NA; v_call: TRBV19
cdr3_aa: CASSLDPAGGTGELFF; cdr3_nt: TGCGCCAGCAGCTTGGACCCAGCGGGAGGAACCGGGGAGCTGTTTTTT; j_call: TRBJ2-2; d_call: TRBD2; clone_size: NA; v_call: TRBV5-1
cdr3_aa: CASSPGDRSKETQYF; cdr3_nt: TGTGCCAGCAGCCCAGGGGACAGATCAAAAGAGACCCAGTACTTC; j_call: TRBJ2-5; d_call: TRBD1; clone_size: NA; v_call: TRBV5-8
cdr3_aa: CASSPGTVSNQPQHF; cdr3_nt: TGTGCCAGCTCACCTGGTACGGTCAGCAATCAGCCCCAGCATTTT; j_call: TRBJ1-5; d_call: NA; clone_size: NA; v_call: TRBV18
cdr3_aa: CASSLSGGELFF; cdr3_nt: TGTGCCAGCAGCTTATCTGGCGGGGAGCTGTTTTTT; j_call: TRBJ2-2; d_call: NA; clone_size: NA; v_call: TRBV7-3
cdr3_aa: CASSLTSSGGYGYTF; cdr3_nt: TGTGCCAGCAGCTTAACGTCTTCAGGGGGCTATGGCTACACCTTC; j_call: TRBJ1-2; d_call: TRBD1; clone_size: NA; v_call: TRBV7-3
cdr3_aa: CASRPNPPGQGRQPQHF; cdr3_nt: TGTGCCAGCAGACCCAATCCCCCGGGACAGGGACGGCAGCCCCAGCATTTT; j_call: TRBJ1-5; d_call: TRBD1; clone_size: NA; v_call: TRBV28
cdr3_aa: CASSPDGVNTEAFF; cdr3_nt: TGCGCCAGCAGCCCCGATGGGGTCAACACTGAAGCTTTCTTT; j_call: TRBJ1-1; d_call: NA; clone_size: NA; v_call: TRBV5-1
cdr3_aa: CASSLLADTQYF; cdr3_nt: TGTGCCAGCAGCTTACTAGCGGATACGCAGTATTTT; j_call: TRBJ2-3; d_call: NA; clone_size: few; v_call: TRBV7-2
cdr3_aa: CASSLVYGRGRQETQYF; cdr3_nt: TGTGCCAGCAGTTTAGTCTACGGCAGGGGGCGCCAAGAGACCCAGTACTTC; j_call: TRBJ2-5; d_call: TRBD1; clone_size: NA; v_call: TRBV27
cdr3_aa: CASSQQSGSSTGELFF; cdr3_nt: TGTGCCAGCAGCCAACAAAGCGGGAGTTCCACCGGGGAGCTGTTTTTT; j_call: TRBJ2-2; d_call: TRBD2; clone_size: once; v_call: TRBV4-2
cdr3_aa: CASSLGGQDYEQYF; cdr3_nt: TGTGCCAGCAGCCTGGGGGGACAGGACTACGAGCAGTACTTC; j_call: TRBJ2-7; d_call: TRBD1; clone_size: NA; v_call: TRBV28
cdr3_aa: CASGGDNQPQHF; cdr3_nt: TGTGCCAGCGGGGGGGACAATCAGCCCCAGCATTTT; j_call: TRBJ1-5; d_call: NA; clone_size: NA; v_call: TRBV2
cdr3_aa: CASSLSGARGEKLFF; cdr3_nt: TGTGCCAGCAGCCTCTCGGGCGCCAGGGGTGAAAAACTGTTTTTT; j_call: TRBJ1-4; d_call: NA; clone_size: NA; v_call: TRBV5-4
cdr3_aa: CASRGGSYNEQFF; cdr3_nt: TGTGCCAGCAGGGGCGGATCCTACAATGAGCAGTTCTTC; j_call: TRBJ2-1; d_call: NA; clone_size: NA; v_call: TRBV2
cdr3_aa: CASSYRGRGQPQHF; cdr3_nt: TGTGCCAGCAGTTACCGGGGGCGCGGGCAGCCCCAGCATTTT; j_call: TRBJ1-5; d_call: NA; clone_size: NA; v_call: TRBV6-5
cdr3_aa: CATSREFLAGGGNEQFF; cdr3_nt: TGTGCCACCAGCAGGGAATTCCTAGCGGGAGGAGGAAATGAGCAGTTCTTC; j_call: TRBJ2-1; d_call: TRBD2; clone_size: NA; v_call: TRBV15
cdr3_aa: CSVGTSGRAKMYNEQFF; cdr3_nt: TGCAGCGTTGGTACTAGCGGGAGGGCCAAAATGTACAATGAGCAGTTCTTC; j_call: TRBJ2-1; d_call: TRBD2; clone_size: NA; v_call: TRBV29-1
cdr3_aa: CASSPLRAEAFF; cdr3_nt: TGTGCCAGCAGTCCCCTCCGGGCTGAAGCTTTCTTT; j_call: TRBJ1-1; d_call: NA; clone_size: NA; v_call: TRBV28
cdr3_aa: CASSLLATAYEQYF; cdr3_nt: TGTGCCAGCAGCCTCCTAGCTACGGCCTACGAGCAGTACTTC; j_call: TRBJ2-7; d_call: NA; clone_size: NA; v_call: TRBV6-6
cdr3_aa: CASSTSSTDRGYTF; cdr3_nt: TGTGCCAGCAGCACATCCAGCACAGATCGGGGCTACACCTTC; j_call: TRBJ1-2; d_call: NA; clone_size: NA; v_call: TRBV7-9
cdr3_aa: CASSERSGQGVRGYTF; cdr3_nt: TGTGCCAGCAGTGAACGATCAGGACAGGGGGTACGAGGCTACACCTTC; j_call: TRBJ1-2; d_call: TRBD1; clone_size: NA; v_call: TRBV2
cdr3_aa: CAWSQADRRSFLGYTF; cdr3_nt: TGTGCCTGGAGTCAAGCGGACAGGAGGTCTTTTCTGGGCTACACCTTC; j_call: TRBJ1-2; d_call: TRBD1; clone_size: NA; v_call: TRBV30
cdr3_aa: CASSYQVTGNTEAFF; cdr3_nt: TGTGCCAGCAGTTACCAGGTGACGGGCAACACTGAAGCTTTCTTT; j_call: TRBJ1-1; d_call: NA; clone_size: once; v_call: TRBV6-5
cdr3_aa: CASSPTHGTASGNTIYF; cdr3_nt: TGTGCCAGCTCACCAACCCATGGGACAGCCTCTGGAAACACCATATATTTT; j_call: TRBJ1-3; d_call: TRBD1; clone_size: NA; v_call: TRBV18
cdr3_aa: CASQGRGDATNEKLFF; cdr3_nt: TGTGCCAGCCAGGGAAGGGGAGACGCGACTAATGAAAAACTGTTTTTT; j_call: TRBJ1-4; d_call: NA; clone_size: NA; v_call: TRBV2
cdr3_aa: CASSPGTGNTEAFF; cdr3_nt: TGTGCCAGCTCACCAGGGACGGGGAACACTGAAGCTTTCTTT; j_call: TRBJ1-1; d_call: NA; clone_size: NA; v_call: TRBV18
cdr3_aa: CASSLIAGVHEQYF; cdr3_nt: TGTGCCAGCAGCTTAATTGCGGGGGTCCACGAGCAGTACTTC; j_call: TRBJ2-7; d_call: TRBD2; clone_size: NA; v_call: TRBV7-2
cdr3_aa: CASSHGGLGGYNEQFF; cdr3_nt: TGTGCCAGCAGCCACGGCGGACTAGGCGGCTACAATGAGCAGTTCTTC; j_call: TRBJ2-1; d_call: TRBD2; clone_size: many; v_call: TRBV4-2
cdr3_aa: CASSEFGSYEQYF; cdr3_nt: TGTGCCAGCAGTGAATTCGGGAGCTACGAGCAGTACTTC; j_call: TRBJ2-7; d_call: NA; clone_size: NA; v_call: TRBV25-1
cdr3_aa: CASSPGHGLWDTQYF; cdr3_nt: TGTGCCAGTAGTCCAGGCCACGGCTTGTGGGATACGCAGTATTTT; j_call: TRBJ2-3; d_call: NA; clone_size: NA; v_call: TRBV19
cdr3_aa: CASSLVPNEQFF; cdr3_nt: TGCGCCAGCAGCTTGGTTCCCAATGAGCAGTTCTTC; j_call: TRBJ2-1; d_call: NA; clone_size: NA; v_call: TRBV5-1
cdr3_aa: CASSESGTGNTEAFF; cdr3_nt: TGTGCCAGCAGTGAATCAGGGACAGGGAACACTGAAGCTTTCTTT; j_call: TRBJ1-1; d_call: TRBD1; clone_size: NA; v_call: TRBV2
cdr3_aa: CASSEVSSYQPQHF; cdr3_nt: TGTGCCAGCAGTGAGGTCAGTTCATATCAGCCCCAGCATTTT; j_call: TRBJ1-5; d_call: NA; clone_size: NA; v_call: TRBV6-1
cdr3_aa: CASSILPGETQYF; cdr3_nt: TGTGCCAGTAGTATACTCCCAGGGGAGACCCAGTACTTC; j_call: TRBJ2-5; d_call: NA; clone_size: NA; v_call: TRBV19
cdr3_aa: CASSWLAGGPGEQFF; cdr3_nt: TGCGCCAGCAGCTGGCTAGCGGGAGGGCCGGGTGAGCAGTTCTTC; j_call: TRBJ2-1; d_call: TRBD2; clone_size: NA; v_call: TRBV5-1
cdr3_aa: CATLRAGELFF; cdr3_nt: TGTGCCACCCTGCGGGCCGGGGAGCTGTTTTTT; j_call: TRBJ2-2; d_call: NA; clone_size: NA; v_call: TRBV28
cdr3_aa: CASSPEASGITGELFF; cdr3_nt: TGTGCCAGCTCACCAGAGGCTAGCGGAATAACCGGGGAGCTGTTTTTT; j_call: TRBJ2-2; d_call: TRBD2; clone_size: NA; v_call: TRBV18
cdr3_aa: CASSEAGVREAFF; cdr3_nt: TGTGCCAGCAGTGAAGCCGGGGTCAGGGAGGCTTTCTTT; j_call: TRBJ1-1; d_call: NA; clone_size: NA; v_call: TRBV2
cdr3_aa: CASSLFRSGLTNEKLFF; cdr3_nt: TGTGCCAGCAGCTTATTCAGGAGTGGGCTAACTAATGAAAAACTGTTTTTT; j_call: TRBJ1-4; d_call: NA; clone_size: NA; v_call: TRBV7-2